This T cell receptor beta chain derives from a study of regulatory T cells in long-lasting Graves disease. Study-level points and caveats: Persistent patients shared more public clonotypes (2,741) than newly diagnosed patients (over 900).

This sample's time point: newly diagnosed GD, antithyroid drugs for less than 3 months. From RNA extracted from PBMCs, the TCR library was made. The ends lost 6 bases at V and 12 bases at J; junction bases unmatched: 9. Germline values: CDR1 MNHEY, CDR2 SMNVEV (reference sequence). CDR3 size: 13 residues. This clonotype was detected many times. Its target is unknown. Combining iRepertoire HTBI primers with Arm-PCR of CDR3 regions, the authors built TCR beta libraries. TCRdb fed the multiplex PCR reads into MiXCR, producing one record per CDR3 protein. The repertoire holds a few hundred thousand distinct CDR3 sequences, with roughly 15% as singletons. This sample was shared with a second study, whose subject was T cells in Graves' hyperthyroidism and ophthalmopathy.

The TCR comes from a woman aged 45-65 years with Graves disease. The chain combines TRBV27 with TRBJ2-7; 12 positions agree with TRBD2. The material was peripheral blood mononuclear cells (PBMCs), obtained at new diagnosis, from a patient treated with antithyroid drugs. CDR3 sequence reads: CASSPSGRERRYF. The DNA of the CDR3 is TGTGCCAGCAGCCCTAGCGGGAGGGAGAGGCGGTACTTC.